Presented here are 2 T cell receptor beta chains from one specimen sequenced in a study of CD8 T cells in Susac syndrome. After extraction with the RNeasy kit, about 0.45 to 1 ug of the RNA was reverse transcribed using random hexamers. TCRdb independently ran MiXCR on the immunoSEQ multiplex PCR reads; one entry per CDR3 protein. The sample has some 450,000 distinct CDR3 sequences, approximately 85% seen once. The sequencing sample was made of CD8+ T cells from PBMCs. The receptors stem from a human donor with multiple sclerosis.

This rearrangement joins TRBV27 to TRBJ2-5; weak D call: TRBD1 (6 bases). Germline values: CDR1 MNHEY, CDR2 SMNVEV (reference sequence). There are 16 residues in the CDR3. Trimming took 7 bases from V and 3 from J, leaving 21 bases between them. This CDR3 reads CASTPGGGQGKETQYF. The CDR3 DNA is TGTGCCAGCACCCCTGGGGGTGGGCAGGGGAAAGAGACCCAGTACTTC.

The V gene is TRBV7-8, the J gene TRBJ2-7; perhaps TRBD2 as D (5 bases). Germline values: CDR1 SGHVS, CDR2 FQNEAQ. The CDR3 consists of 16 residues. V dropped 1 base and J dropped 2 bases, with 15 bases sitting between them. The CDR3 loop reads CASSLGPAGDTYEQYF. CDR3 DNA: TGTGCCAGCAGCTTAGGTCCGGCGGGCGATACCTACGAGCAGTACTTC.